This is a list of T cell receptor beta chains from one sample in a study of CD8+CD57+ T cells in acquired aplastic anemia. TCRdb called the reads again in MiXCR, with one record for every CDR3 protein. The top ten hold less than 10% of the sample, which has 250,000 to 300,000 distinct CDR3 sequences, roughly half seen once. Sequencing was done on a sample of sorted CD4+, CD8+, or CD8+CD57+ T cells (not recorded which) from PBMCs. These receptors all stem from a human donor with severe aplastic anemia or a healthy control (not recorded which). CDR3s leave out the opening cysteine and the closing phenylalanine or tryptophan.

v_call	j_call	cdr3_aa
TRBV19	TRBJ1-3	ASGGLSSRNTIY
TRBV20-1	TRBJ1-1	SSYVNTEAF
TRBV20-1	TRBJ2-5	SARDRLVQETQY
TRBV19	TRBJ1-5	ASRGTGVSREPQH
TRBV19	TRBJ2-5	ASSEQGGETQY
TRBV20-1	TRBJ1-5	SANRGWFGNQPQH
TRBV12-3/TRBV12-4	TRBJ2-1	ASIKDRGKQF
TRBV4-3	TRBJ2-7	ASSQDGGGYEQY
TRBV18	TRBJ1-6	ASSRAANSPLH
TRBV7-9	TRBJ2-3	ASSLSAAGDTQY
TRBV29-1	TRBJ2-3	SVERTHTQY
TRBV2	TRBJ2-3	ASSLGVSADTQY
TRBV7-7	TRBJ2-2	ASSLNQNTGELF
TRBV20-1	TRBJ2-6	SSKSSGANVLT
TRBV12-3/TRBV12-4	TRBJ2-5	ASRKQGIQETQY
TRBV7-3	TRBJ1-5	ASSTSRDQPQH
TRBV5-1	TRBJ2-7	ASSLVGSYEQY
TRBV7-3	TRBJ2-3	ASSLGLGADTQY
TRBV7-9	TRBJ2-1	ASSELAGVNNEQF
TRBV10-3	TRBJ1-2	AAGTANYGYT
TRBV5-6	TRBJ2-4	ASKEGAKNIQY
TRBV2	TRBJ2-7	ASNRAGSSYEQY
TRBV29-1	TRBJ1-2	SVEDLAANYGYT
TRBV5-4	TRBJ1-6	ASSLPPRAGNSPLH
TRBV24-1	TRBJ1-4	ATSEQTGTASEKLF
TRBV9	TRBJ2-3	AGSVAWGTTDTQY
TRBV19	TRBJ2-3	ASVRQGFGTDTQY
TRBV20-1	TRBJ1-1	SAIERGKWDEAF
TRBV7-2	TRBJ1-1	ASGYRGLDTEAF
TRBV2	TRBJ2-1	ASSRVRISYNEQF
TRBV10-3	TRBJ2-3	AISAGYPDTQY
TRBV25-1	TRBJ2-2	ASSALANTGELF
TRBV7-9	TRBJ2-7	ASSPEPGVYNEQY
TRBV7-2	TRBJ2-3	ASSDIAISDTQY
TRBV14	TRBJ1-6	ASSLFVSYNSPLH
TRBV19	TRBJ2-5	ANRLVRRPKETQY